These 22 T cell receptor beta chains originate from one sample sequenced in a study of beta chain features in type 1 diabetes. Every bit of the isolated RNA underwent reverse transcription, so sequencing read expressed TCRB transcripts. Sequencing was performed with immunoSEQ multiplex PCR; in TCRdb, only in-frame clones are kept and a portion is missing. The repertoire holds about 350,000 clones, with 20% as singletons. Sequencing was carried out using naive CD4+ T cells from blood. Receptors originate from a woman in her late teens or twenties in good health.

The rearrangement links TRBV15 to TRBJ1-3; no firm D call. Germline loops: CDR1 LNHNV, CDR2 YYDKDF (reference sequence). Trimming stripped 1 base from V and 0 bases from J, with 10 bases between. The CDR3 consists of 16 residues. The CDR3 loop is CATSRVGLGSGNTIYF. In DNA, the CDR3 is TGTGCCACCAGCAGAGTAGGACTAGGCTCTGGAAACACCATATATTTT.

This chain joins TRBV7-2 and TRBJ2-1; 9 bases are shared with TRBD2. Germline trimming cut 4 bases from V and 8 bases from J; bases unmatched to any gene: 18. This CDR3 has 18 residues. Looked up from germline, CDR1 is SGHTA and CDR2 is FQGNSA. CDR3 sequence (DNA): TGTGCCAGCAGCTCCCGCCCTGCTGGCGGGGGGGCCTTCGATGAGCAGTTCTTC. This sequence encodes CASSSRPAGGGAFDEQFF.

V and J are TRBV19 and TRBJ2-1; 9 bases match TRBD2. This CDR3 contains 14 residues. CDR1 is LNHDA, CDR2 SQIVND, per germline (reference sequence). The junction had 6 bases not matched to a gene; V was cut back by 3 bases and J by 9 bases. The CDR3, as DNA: TGTGCCAGTAGTATCGGGCGGGGGGGCAGTGAGCAGTTCTTC. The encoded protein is CASSIGRGGSEQFF.

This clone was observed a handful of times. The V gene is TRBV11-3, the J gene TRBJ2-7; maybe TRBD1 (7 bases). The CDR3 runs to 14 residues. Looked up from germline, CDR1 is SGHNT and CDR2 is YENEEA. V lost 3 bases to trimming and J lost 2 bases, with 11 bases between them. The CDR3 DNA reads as TGTGCCAGCAGCTTGCGGGACAGACCCTACGAGCAGTACTTC. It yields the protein CASSLRDRPYEQYF.

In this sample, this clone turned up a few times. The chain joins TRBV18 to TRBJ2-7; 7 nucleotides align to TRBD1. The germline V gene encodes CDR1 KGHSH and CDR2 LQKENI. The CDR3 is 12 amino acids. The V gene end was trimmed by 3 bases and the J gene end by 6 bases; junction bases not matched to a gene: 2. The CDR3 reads CASSPRTGEQYF. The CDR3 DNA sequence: TGTGCCAGCTCACCCCGGACAGGCGAGCAGTACTTC.

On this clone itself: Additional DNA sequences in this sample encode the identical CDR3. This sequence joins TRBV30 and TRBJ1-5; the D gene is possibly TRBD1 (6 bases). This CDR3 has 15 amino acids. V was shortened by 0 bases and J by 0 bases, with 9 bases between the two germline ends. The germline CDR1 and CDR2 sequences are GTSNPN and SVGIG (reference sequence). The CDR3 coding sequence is TGTGCCTGGAGTGTGGGACAAACTAGCAATCAGCCCCAGCATTTT. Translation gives CAWSVGQTSNQPQHF.

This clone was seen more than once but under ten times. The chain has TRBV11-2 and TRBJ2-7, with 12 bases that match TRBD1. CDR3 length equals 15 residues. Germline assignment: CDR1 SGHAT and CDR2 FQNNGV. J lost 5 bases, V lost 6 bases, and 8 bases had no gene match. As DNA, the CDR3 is TGTGCCAGCAGTCCTGCCGGGACAGGGGGCAACGAGCAGTACTTC. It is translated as CASSPAGTGGNEQYF.

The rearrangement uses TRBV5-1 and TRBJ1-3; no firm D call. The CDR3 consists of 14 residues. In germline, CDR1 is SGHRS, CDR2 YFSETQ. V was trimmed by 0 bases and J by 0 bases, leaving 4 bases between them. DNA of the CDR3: TGCGCCAGCAGCTTGGCTAGCTCTGGAAACACCATATATTTT. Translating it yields CASSLASSGNTIYF. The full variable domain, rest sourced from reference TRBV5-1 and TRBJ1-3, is KAGVTQTPRYLIKTRGQQVTLSCSPISGHRSVSWYQQTPGQGLQFLFEYFSETQRNKGNFPGRFSGRQFSNSRSEMNVSTLELGDSALYLCASSLASSGNTIYFGEGSWLTVV.

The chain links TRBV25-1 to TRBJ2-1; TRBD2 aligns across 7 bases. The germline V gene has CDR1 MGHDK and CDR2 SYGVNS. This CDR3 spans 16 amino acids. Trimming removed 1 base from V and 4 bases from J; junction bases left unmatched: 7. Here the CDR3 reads CASSELGGSKYNEQFF. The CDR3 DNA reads TGTGCCAGCAGTGAATTAGGCGGGAGTAAGTACAATGAGCAGTTCTTC.

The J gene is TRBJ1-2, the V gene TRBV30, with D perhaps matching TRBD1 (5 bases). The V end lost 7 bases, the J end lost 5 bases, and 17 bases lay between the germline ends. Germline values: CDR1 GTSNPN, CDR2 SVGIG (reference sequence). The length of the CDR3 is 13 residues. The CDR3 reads CAFKPGRRYGYTF. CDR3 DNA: TGTGCCTTTAAACCAGGGAGGAGGTATGGCTACACCTTC.

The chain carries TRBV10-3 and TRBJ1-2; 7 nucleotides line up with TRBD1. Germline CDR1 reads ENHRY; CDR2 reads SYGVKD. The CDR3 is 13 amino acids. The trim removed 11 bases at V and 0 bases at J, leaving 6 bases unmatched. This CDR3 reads CAAGTETNYGYTF. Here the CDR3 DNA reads TGTGCCGCTGGGACAGAAACTAACTATGGCTACACCTTC.

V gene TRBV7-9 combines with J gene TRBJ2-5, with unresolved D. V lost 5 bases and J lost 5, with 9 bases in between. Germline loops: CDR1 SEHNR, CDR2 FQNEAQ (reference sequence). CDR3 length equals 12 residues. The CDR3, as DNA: TGTGCCAGCAGCCGTTCTTTCGAGACCCAGTACTTC. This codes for CASSRSFETQYF.

The CDR3 sequence is CASSPSAGGFHNEQFF. DNA of the CDR3: TGTGCCAGCAGCCCATCAGCGGGAGGTTTCCACAATGAGCAGTTCTTC. The V call is TRBV11-2, the J call TRBJ2-1; 9 positions agree with TRBD2. The CDR3 length is 16 residues. Germline trimming cut 5 bases from V and 5 bases from J; bases unmatched to any gene: 10. Germline V gene sequence: CDR1 SGHAT, CDR2 FQNNGV.

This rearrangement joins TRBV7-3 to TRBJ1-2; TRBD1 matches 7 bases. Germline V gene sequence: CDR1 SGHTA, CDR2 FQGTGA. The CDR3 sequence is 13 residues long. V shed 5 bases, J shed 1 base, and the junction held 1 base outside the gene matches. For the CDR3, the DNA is TGTGCCAGCAGCCGGGACAGTAACTATGGCTACACCTTC. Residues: CASSRDSNYGYTF.

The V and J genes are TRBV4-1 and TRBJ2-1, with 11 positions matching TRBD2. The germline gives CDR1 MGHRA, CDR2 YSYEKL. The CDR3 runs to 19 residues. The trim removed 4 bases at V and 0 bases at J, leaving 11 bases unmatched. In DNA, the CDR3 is TGCGCCAGCAGCCCTCTAGCGGGGGGCCTGACGCGCTCCTACAATGAGCAGTTCTTC. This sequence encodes CASSPLAGGLTRSYNEQFF.

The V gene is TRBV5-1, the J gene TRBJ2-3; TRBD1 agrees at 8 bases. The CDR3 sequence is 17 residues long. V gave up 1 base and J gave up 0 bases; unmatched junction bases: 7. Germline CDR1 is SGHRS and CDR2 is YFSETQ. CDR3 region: CASSLPPTGGSTDTQYF. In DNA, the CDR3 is TGCGCCAGCAGCTTGCCTCCTACAGGGGGGAGCACAGATACGCAGTATTTT.

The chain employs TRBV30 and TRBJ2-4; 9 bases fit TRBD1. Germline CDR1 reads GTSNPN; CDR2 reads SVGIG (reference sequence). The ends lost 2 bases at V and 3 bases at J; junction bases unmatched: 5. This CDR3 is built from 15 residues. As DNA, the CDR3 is TGTGCCTGGAGTCTACAGGGGGCGGTCAAAAACATTCAGTACTTC. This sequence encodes CAWSLQGAVKNIQYF.

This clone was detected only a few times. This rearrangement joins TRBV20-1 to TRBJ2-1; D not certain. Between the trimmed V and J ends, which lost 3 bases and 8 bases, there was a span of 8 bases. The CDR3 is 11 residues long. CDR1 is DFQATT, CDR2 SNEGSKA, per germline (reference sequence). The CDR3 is CSASLSHEQFF. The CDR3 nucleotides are TGCAGTGCTAGCCTCTCCCATGAGCAGTTCTTC.

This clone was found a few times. The CDR3 DNA reads as TGTGCCAGCGGTGCATCTAGCGGGGGGGCGTGGAATGAGCAGTTCTTC. Amino acid sequence: CASGASSGGAWNEQFF. The chain uses TRBV7-9 and TRBJ2-1; 12 nucleotides line up with TRBD2. CDR1 and CDR2 (germline): SEHNR, FQNEAQ (reference sequence). Trimming removed 8 bases from V and 7 bases from J; junction bases left unmatched: 12. The CDR3 sequence is 16 residues long. The full variable domain, rest sourced from reference TRBV7-9 and TRBJ2-1, is DTGVSQNPRHKITKRGQNVTFRCDPISEHNRLYWYRQTLGQGPEFLTYFQNEAQLEKSRLLSDRFSAERPKGSFSTLEIQRTEQGDSAMYLCASGASSGGAWNEQFFGPGTRLTVL.

CDR3 sequence: CASSLRSGLVFF. The CDR3 nucleotides read TGTGCCAGCAGCTTGAGGTCGGGACTAGTTTTCTTC. V and J are TRBV5-8 and TRBJ2-1; 8 nucleotides line up with TRBD2. The ends lost 1 base at V and 16 bases at J; junction bases unmatched: 7. Germline V gene data show CDR1 as SGHTS and CDR2 as YDEGEE. CDR3 length: 12 residues.

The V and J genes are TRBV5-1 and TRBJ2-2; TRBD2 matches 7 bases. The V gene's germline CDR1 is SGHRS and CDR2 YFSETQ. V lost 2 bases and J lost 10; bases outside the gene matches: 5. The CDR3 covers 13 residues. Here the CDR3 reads CASSFGGRQELFF. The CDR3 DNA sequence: TGCGCCAGCAGCTTCGGCGGGAGACAGGAGCTGTTTTTT.

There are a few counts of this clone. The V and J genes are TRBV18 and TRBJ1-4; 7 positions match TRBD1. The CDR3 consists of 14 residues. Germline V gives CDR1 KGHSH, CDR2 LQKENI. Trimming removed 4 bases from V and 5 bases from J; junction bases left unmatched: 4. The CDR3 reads CASSQGAMNEKLFF. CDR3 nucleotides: TGTGCCAGCTCACAGGGGGCCATGAATGAAAAACTGTTTTTT.